A selection of T cell receptor beta chains follows, all from one sample in a study of cytomegalovirus exposure and HLA in healthy donors. The assay was immunoSEQ multiplex PCR, and TCRdb's table has in-frame clones only and misses some. The sample holds about 130,000 clones; over 75% are singletons and the top ten take 5% to 7%. The sequenced sample consisted of PBMCs. These receptors were collected from a woman in her thirties or forties in good health and CMV-seropositive. CDR3s leave out the opening cysteine and the closing phenylalanine or tryptophan.

v_call	j_call	cdr3_aa
TRBV14	TRBJ2-3	ASSDQGTDTQY
TRBV5-4	TRBJ1-3	ASSWDTGTGNTIY
TRBV19	TRBJ2-1	ASRGTGERGEQF
TRBV7-2	TRBJ2-7	ASSTATGATYEQY
TRBV28	TRBJ2-7	ASSGQPYEQY
TRBV5-1	TRBJ2-1	ASSFQAGGPTNEQF
TRBV9	TRBJ2-1	ASSSTGTEQF
TRBV29-1	TRBJ2-7	SVDGLAGAGSAYEQY
TRBV21-1	TRBJ1-1	ASSKTGVDITEAF
TRBV28	TRBJ2-3	ASSSSDRADTQY
TRBV28	TRBJ2-6	ASSPGTGFSGANVLT
TRBV5-1	TRBJ2-7	ASTWTSGGAYEQY
TRBV29-1	TRBJ2-7	SAGGMSGFNALYEQY
TRBV7-2	TRBJ1-1	ASSLAENTEAF
TRBV5-4	TRBJ2-7	ASSIGGAGGVDEQY
TRBV11-1	-	ASTKEGYHEQY
TRBV5-1	TRBJ2-2	ASSLRTGGTGELF
TRBV27	TRBJ1-3	ASSLSFRGLRPSTIY
TRBV30	TRBJ2-1	AWSVRAYGSNEQF
TRBV6-5	TRBJ2-7	ASSYSFDRDEQY
TRBV5-3	TRBJ2-7	ARSLLGGRSYEQY
TRBV5-6	TRBJ1-1	ASSTWTGPSF
TRBV7-9	TRBJ2-7	ASSPYTGSYEQY
TRBV2	TRBJ2-7	ASSSGFAGQGEQY
TRBV10-1	TRBJ2-3	ASSERTPSTDTQY
TRBV5-1	TRBJ2-7	ASSLLSGREYEQY
TRBV28	TRBJ1-1	ASSTIRGFMNTEAF
TRBV5-4	TRBJ2-7	ASSLTGGYEQY
TRBV5-1	TRBJ1-1	ASSTGGGTEAF
TRBV30	TRBJ1-3	AWSYSGSSGNTIY
TRBV6-5	TRBJ1-5	ASKSAHNQPQH
TRBV18	TRBJ2-7	ASSPGTTSYEQY
TRBV2	TRBJ1-5	ASSDNRGSN
TRBV6-1	TRBJ2-6	ASLRAGEGANVLT
TRBV5-5	TRBJ1-2	ASRQTGSAYGYT
TRBV29-1	TRBJ1-1	SGQGGAEAF
TRBV5-6	TRBJ1-5	ASSTYRVDSNQPQH